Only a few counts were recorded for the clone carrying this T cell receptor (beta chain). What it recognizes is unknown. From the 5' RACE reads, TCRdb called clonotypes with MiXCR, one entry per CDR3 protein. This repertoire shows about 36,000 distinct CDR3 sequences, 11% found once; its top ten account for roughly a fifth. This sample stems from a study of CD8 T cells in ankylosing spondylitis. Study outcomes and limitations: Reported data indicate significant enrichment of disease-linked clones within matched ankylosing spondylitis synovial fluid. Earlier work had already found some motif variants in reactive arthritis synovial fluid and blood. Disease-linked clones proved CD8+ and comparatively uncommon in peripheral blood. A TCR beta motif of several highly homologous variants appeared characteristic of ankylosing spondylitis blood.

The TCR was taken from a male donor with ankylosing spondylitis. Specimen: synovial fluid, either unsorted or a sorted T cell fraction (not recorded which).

The CDR3 DNA reads as TGTGCCTGGAGTCTCGGGCAGGGGGCAGATACGCAGTATTTT. This sequence encodes CAWSLGQGADTQYF. The chain is built from TRBV30 and TRBJ2-3, with 7 bases matching TRBD1. Trimming at V came to 2 bases and at J to 4 bases, leaving 6 bases not matched to a gene. CDR1 is GTSNPN, CDR2 SVGIG, per germline (reference sequence). CDR3 length: 14 amino acids.